These 9 T cell receptor beta chains were sequenced from one sample in a study of T cell repertoires in cytomegalovirus infection. TCRdb passed the reads through MiXCR, listing each CDR3 protein once. Here the sample spans more than 650,000 distinct CDR3 sequences, less than 40% being singletons. The sequencing sample was made of PBMCs. Receptors originate from a human donor in good health (CMV status not recorded). Some clones in this sample may be carry-over from other donors' samples.

This chain connects TRBV6-6 to TRBJ1-1; 9 bases match TRBD1. Per germline, CDR1 MNHNY and CDR2 SVGAGI (reference sequence). Unmatched junction bases numbered 14, after V lost 2 bases and J lost 10 bases. This CDR3 is built from 16 residues. This CDR3 reads CASSYGTPRTGVLAFF. The DNA for the CDR3 is TGTGCCAGCAGTTACGGAACCCCCCGGACAGGGGTTTTAGCTTTCTTT.

The chain uses TRBV19 and TRBJ2-1; perhaps TRBD1 as D (6 bases). Germline CDR1 LNHDA, CDR2 SQIVND (reference sequence). V lost 5 bases and J lost 3, with 11 bases in between. The CDR3 contains 14 residues. Here the CDR3 reads CASSGQGYYNEQFF. The CDR3 DNA reads TGTGCCAGTAGTGGTCAGGGGTACTACAATGAGCAGTTCTTC.

The rearrangement links TRBV10-1 to TRBJ2-1; D is perhaps TRBD1 (6 bases). The CDR3 runs 15 residues. V lost 0 bases and J 5 bases, leaving 11 bases between the germline ends. Looked up from germline, CDR1 is WNHNN and CDR2 is SYGVQD (reference sequence). This CDR3 is CASSESVTGNNEQFF. CDR3 coding DNA: TGCGCCAGCAGTGAGTCGGTGACAGGTAACAATGAGCAGTTCTTC.

This clonotype has more than one count but fewer than ten. V usage is TRBV6-2 or TRBV6-3 and J usage is TRBJ2-1; D is perhaps TRBD1 or TRBD2 (6 bases each). The CDR3 totals 13 residues. From germline, CDR1 is MNHEY and CDR2 SVGEGT. Trimming removed 6 bases from V and 12 bases from J, with 18 bases in between. The CDR3 region has the DNA TGTGCCAGCAGCCCACTAGCCGCACAGGGGCAGTTCTTC. It is translated as CASSPLAAQGQFF.

The sample holds many counts of this clonotype. The chain joins TRBV28 to TRBJ2-1; 13 nucleotides line up with TRBD2. The ends lost 5 bases at V and 1 base at J; junction bases unmatched: 2. The CDR3 consists of 16 residues. The germline V gene encodes CDR1 MDHEN and CDR2 SYDVKM. DNA of the CDR3: TGTGCCAGCAGTCGACTAGCGGGAGGATCCTACAATGAGCAGTTCTTC. It is translated as CASSRLAGGSYNEQFF.

The rearrangement uses TRBV7-8 and TRBJ2-7; 7 nucleotides match TRBD2. From germline, CDR1 is SGHVS and CDR2 FQNEAQ. The V segment lost 5 bases and the J segment 7 bases; nucleotides outside the gene matches: 11. CDR3 length: 14 amino acids. The CDR3 reads CASSETGAGEEQYF. The CDR3, as DNA: TGTGCCAGCAGCGAGACCGGGGCGGGAGAGGAGCAGTACTTC.

This clonotype has a count of ten or more. This chain uses TRBV7-6 with TRBJ1-1; tentative D call: TRBD1 (5 bases). Germline V gene sequence: CDR1 SGHVS, CDR2 FNYEAQ. The V and J ends lost 4 bases and 8 bases respectively, with 8 bases between them. The CDR3 is 11 amino acids. As DNA, the CDR3 is TGTGCCAGCAGCTCCCAGGGAGAAGCTTTCTTT. Its translation: CASSSQGEAFF.

The J gene is TRBJ1-4, the V gene TRBV28, with D perhaps TRBD1 (6 bases). Trimming pared 4 bases from V and 7 bases from J, leaving 10 bases between. Germline CDR1 reads MDHEN; CDR2 reads SYDVKM. The length of the CDR3 is 13 residues. The CDR3 protein is CASSSTGFEKLFF. The CDR3, as DNA: TGTGCCAGCAGTTCGACAGGTTTTGAAAAACTGTTTTTT.

V gene TRBV7-2 combines with J gene TRBJ2-1; D gene uncertain. The V end lost 4 bases, the J end lost 7 bases, and 20 bases lay between the germline ends. There are 16 residues in the CDR3. Per germline, CDR1 SGHTA and CDR2 FQGNSA. This chain's CDR3 is CASSSPKDRRRNEQFF. In DNA form, the CDR3 reads TGTGCCAGCAGCTCCCCAAAGGACCGGAGACGGAATGAGCAGTTCTTC.